The clone carrying this T cell receptor beta chain has only one observation. These data belong to a study of blood T cell repertoires in COVID-19. Profiling relied on immunoSEQ multiplex PCR, and the TCRdb table lists in-frame clones only, not all of them. Of approximately 81,000 clones listed, roughly four fifths were seen once; the top ten hold approximately 7.3%. Deletions cut 6 bases from V and 5 bases from J, with 11 bases between. Germline CDR1 reads MNHEY; CDR2 reads SVGAGI. The CDR3 runs to 13 residues. What was sequenced was peripheral blood. The sequence was collected from a human donor in a cohort sampled during active COVID-19. The V and J genes are TRBV6-5 and TRBJ1-5; possibly TRBD1 for D (6 bases). The CDR3 sequence is CASRGTTDQPQHF. The CDR3 DNA reads as TGTGCCAGCAGAGGGACAACGGATCAGCCCCAGCATTTT.